This T cell receptor beta chain was documented in a study of post-analysis software for immune sequencing data. Study-wide results and limits: Among about 5 TRBV segments more frequent in patients than controls were TRBV5-6, TRBV5-1 and TRBV20-1. Under the F measure, samples that were prepared in one batch clustered strongly together.

This clonotype has just a few counts. Its cognate antigen is unknown. The TCR beta cDNA libraries contained unique molecular identifiers. Starting from roughly 1.1 to 9.2 million T cells, the study yielded about 540,000 cDNA molecules. TCRdb ran MiXCR on the PCR reads and lists one entry per CDR3 protein. The top ten hold 4% to 5.5% of the sample, which has about 820,000 distinct CDR3 sequences, roughly 50% seen once. Germline loops: CDR1 SGHRS, CDR2 YFSETQ. The ends were cut back, 1 base at V and 1 base at J, with 13 bases in the middle. The CDR3 sequence is 16 residues long. This sequence originates from a girl between 10 and 17 years old with multiple sclerosis. The sequenced sample consisted of blood. The chain links TRBV5-1 to TRBJ2-3, with D tentatively TRBD1 (6 bases). The chain's CDR3 is CASSLFGPGGTDTQYF. Written as DNA, the CDR3 is TGCGCCAGCAGCTTGTTTGGCCCAGGGGGCACAGATACGCAGTATTTT.